The subject of this entry is one TCR beta chain. What antigen it recognizes has not been identified. No base quality values were provided; no much bigger clone lies one nucleotide off. The cysteine opens and the phenylalanine closes a CDR3 of 13 amino acids. Here the CDR3 DNA is all that survives: 39 bases in frame from base 1. V is pared back by 5 bases and J by 5 bases, with 13 bases lying between the germline termini. The study deep-sequenced TCR repertoires of sorted CD4+ and CD8+ blood T cells from severe aplastic anemia patients and healthy subjects. Ficoll-Paque density gradient centrifugation was used to isolate peripheral blood mononuclear cells. Before DNA was extracted, CD4+ and CD8+ T cells were sorted using either FACS or magnetic beads. Genomic DNA was used as template for profiling of TCR beta VDJ combinations and CDR3 sequences. An Illumina HiSeq 2000 was the platform used for TCR repertoire sequencing. In the original analysis: TRBV/TRBJ rearrangement plots, CDR3 size and DJ length profiles, and Simpson's diversity index were used to evaluate the repertoires. The most abundant DNA sequence in the deep sequencing data was taken as the immunodominant clone. CDR3 amino acid sequences were checked for sharing between subjects and were compared against published repertoires and the VDJdb database. TCRdb reran the public reads through fastp at Q25 and MiXCR, keeping productive beta chains. Every entry covers one CDR3 protein and lists the most common genes and DNA from its rows. The V and J calls were determined by TCRdb, not by the authors. For this sample the table gives 250,000 to 300,000 distinct CDR3 sequences, of which approximately 56% were detected only once. Together, the top ten hold 8% of the sample.

This entry belongs to a study of CD8+CD57+ T cells in acquired aplastic anemia (dated by TCRdb to the late 2010s). Notes on the research overall: A mean of roughly 3.2 ug of DNA, ranging from about 0.17 to 30 ug, was extracted from sorted CD4+ and CD8+ cells. Summary of the overall study and its limitations: Some 27 CD8+ CDR3 sequences were found in both patients and controls but appeared to be highly expressed in patients and within the immunodominant clones of the patients. Between patients and healthy controls, no significant difference in CD8+ Simpson's diversity was found (P=0.060).

The specimen was sorted CD4+, CD8+, or CD8+CD57+ T cells (not recorded which) from PBMCs. The receptor comes from a human donor with severe aplastic anemia or a healthy control (not recorded which). The receptor chain draws on TRBV12-3 or TRBV12-4 and TRBJ2-7; the D gene is perhaps TRBD1 or TRBD2, each of them matching over 7 bases. DNA sequence: TGTGCCAGCAGTCCCAGGGGGGGCGACGAGCAGTACTTC. This yields the protein CASSPRGGDEQYF.